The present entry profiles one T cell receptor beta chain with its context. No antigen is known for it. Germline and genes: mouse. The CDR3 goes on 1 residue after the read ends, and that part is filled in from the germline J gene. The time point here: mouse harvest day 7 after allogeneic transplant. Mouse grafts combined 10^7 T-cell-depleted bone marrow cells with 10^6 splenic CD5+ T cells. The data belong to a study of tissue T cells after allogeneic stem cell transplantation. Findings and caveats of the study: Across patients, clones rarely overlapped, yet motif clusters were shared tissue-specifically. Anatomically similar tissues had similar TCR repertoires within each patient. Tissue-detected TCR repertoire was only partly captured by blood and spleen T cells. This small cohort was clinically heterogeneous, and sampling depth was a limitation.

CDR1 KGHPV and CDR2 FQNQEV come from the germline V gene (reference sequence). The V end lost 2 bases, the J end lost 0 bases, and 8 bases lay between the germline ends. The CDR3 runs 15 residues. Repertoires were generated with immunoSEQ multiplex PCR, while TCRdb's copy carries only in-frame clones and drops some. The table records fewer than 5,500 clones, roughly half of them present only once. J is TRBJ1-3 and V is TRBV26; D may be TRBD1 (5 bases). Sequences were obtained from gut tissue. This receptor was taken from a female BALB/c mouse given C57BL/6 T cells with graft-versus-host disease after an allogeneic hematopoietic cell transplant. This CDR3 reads CASSLGGISGNTLYF. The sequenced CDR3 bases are TGTGCCAGCAGTCTGGGGGGGATTTCTGGAAATACGCTCTAT.